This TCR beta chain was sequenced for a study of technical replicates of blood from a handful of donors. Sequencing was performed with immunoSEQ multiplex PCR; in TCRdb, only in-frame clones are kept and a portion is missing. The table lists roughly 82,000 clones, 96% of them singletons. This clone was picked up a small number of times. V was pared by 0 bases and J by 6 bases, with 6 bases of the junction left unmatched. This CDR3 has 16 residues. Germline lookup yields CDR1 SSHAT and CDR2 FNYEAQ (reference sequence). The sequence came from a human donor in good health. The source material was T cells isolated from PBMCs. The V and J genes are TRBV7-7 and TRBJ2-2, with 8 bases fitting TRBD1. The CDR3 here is CASSLAGTGGSGELFF. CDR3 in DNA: TGTGCCAGCAGCTTAGCAGGGACAGGAGGATCCGGGGAGCTGTTTTTT. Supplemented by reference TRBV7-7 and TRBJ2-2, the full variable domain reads GAGVSQSPRYKVTKRGQDVTLRCDPISSHATLYWYQQALGQGPEFLTYFNYEAQPDKSGLPSDRFSAERPEGSISTLTIQRTEQRDSAMYRCASSLAGTGGSGELFFGEGSRLTVL.